The T cell receptor (beta chain) described here comes from a study of Graves' ophthalmopathy and Graves' hyperthyroidism. RNA transcripts were the template, and TCR beta CDR3 regions were amplified from them. First-round RT-PCR employed HTBI primers, with a second-round multiplex PCR after it. TCRdb analysed the multiplex PCR reads with MiXCR anew, one entry per CDR3 protein. Of hundreds of thousands of distinct CDR3 sequences detected, 22% appear once; the ten largest clones hold about 6.6%. There are a few counts of this clonotype. This CDR3 is 13 amino acids long. Trimming took off 5 bases at V and 7 bases at J, with 14 bases between the two ends.

The rearrangement links TRBV12-3 or TRBV12-4 to TRBJ2-5; D uncertain. The TCR comes from a woman aged 18-29 years with stable Graves' hyperthyroidism. Some clones in this sample may be carry-over from other donors' samples. Sequencing input: peripheral blood. Here the CDR3 reads CASSVWASGTQYF. CDR3 DNA sequence: TGTGCCAGCAGTGTCTGGGCCTCCGGGACCCAGTACTTC.